Listed here are 24 T cell receptor beta chains from one sample, sequenced in a study of shared clonotypes between healthy human individuals. Profiling relied on immunoSEQ multiplex PCR, and the TCRdb table lists in-frame clones only, not all of them. The sample lists some 2,000,000 clones, nearly 97% occurring once. The specimen sequenced was naive CD4+ T cells sorted from blood. Subset: CD45RA+ positively selected. The source is a man aged 18-30 years in good health.

This clone was found once. The chain carries TRBV28 and TRBJ1-2, with TRBD1 matching over 11 bases. The CDR3 is 15 residues long. J lost 6 bases, V lost 4 bases, and 7 bases had no gene match. In germline, CDR1 is MDHEN, CDR2 SYDVKM. The CDR3 here is CASSYLDRGQDGYTF. DNA for the CDR3: TGTGCCAGCAGTTATCTGGACAGGGGGCAGGATGGCTACACCTTC.

This clone was seen once. The chain is built from TRBV7-2 and TRBJ1-6; perhaps TRBD1 as D (6 bases). Germline lookup yields CDR1 SGHTA and CDR2 FQGNSA. The V end lost 2 bases, the J end lost 5 bases, and 10 bases lay between the germline ends. CDR3 length equals 15 residues. CDR3 protein: CASSLWGPDNSPLHF. For the CDR3, the DNA is TGTGCCAGCAGCTTATGGGGGCCGGATAATTCACCCCTCCACTTT. The full variable domain, completed using reference TRBV7-2 and TRBJ1-6, is GAGVSQSPSNKVTEKGKDVELRCDPISGHTALYWYRQSLGQGLEFLIYFQGNSAPDKSGLPSDRFSAERTGGSVSTLTIQRTQQEDSAVYLCASSLWGPDNSPLHFGNGTRLTVT.

This clone was observed a single time. V gene TRBV5-4 combines with J gene TRBJ1-2; 9 nucleotides agree with TRBD1. Germline CDR1 and CDR2: SGHNT and YYREEE (reference sequence). V trimming: 0 bases; J trimming: 2 bases; junction bases outside the gene matches: 5. The CDR3 is 16 residues long. CDR3 region: CASSLVPGQGNYGYTF. For the CDR3, the DNA is TGTGCCAGCAGCTTGGTACCCGGACAGGGGAACTATGGCTACACCTTC.

This chain links TRBV30 with TRBJ2-7; 10 bases line up with TRBD1. V was pared by 5 bases and J by 6 bases, with 10 bases of the junction left unmatched. The CDR3 runs to 14 residues. The germline CDR1 and CDR2 sequences are GTSNPN and SVGIG (reference sequence). The CDR3 DNA is TGTGCCTGGGACCCGGGACAGGGGACAAGCGAGCAGTACTTC. Protein sequence: CAWDPGQGTSEQYF.

The chain combines TRBV27 with TRBJ2-4; D ambiguous. The germline V gene encodes CDR1 MNHEY and CDR2 SMNVEV (reference sequence). V lost 5 bases and J 7 bases, leaving 18 bases between the germline ends. The CDR3 covers 15 residues. The CDR3: CASSLRASVPNIQYF. CDR3 bases: TGTGCCAGCAGTCTCCGGGCGTCTGTCCCGAACATTCAGTACTTC.

The V and J genes are TRBV18 and TRBJ1-4, with 8 bases matching TRBD1. The J segment lost 8 bases and the V segment lost 4 bases, leaving 6 bases of the junction unmatched. CDR1 is KGHSH, CDR2 LQKENI, per germline. The CDR3 sequence is 14 residues long. The CDR3 reads CASSQGQGGEKLFF. In DNA form, the CDR3 reads TGTGCCAGCTCACAAGGACAGGGAGGCGAAAAACTGTTTTTT. Variable domain in full (rest from reference TRBV18 and TRBJ1-4): NAGVMQNPRHLVRRRGQEARLRCSPMKGHSHVYWYRQLPEEGLKFMVYLQKENIIDESGMPKERFSAEFPKEGPSILRIQQVVRGDSAAYFCASSQGQGGEKLFFGSGTQLSVL.

In regard to this clone: The CDR3 does not end in the conserved phenylalanine or tryptophan, so this is likely a read error. The limits of the CDR3 on the DNA are not certain, so only TCRdb's listed CDR3 is given. This chain joins TRBV14 and TRBJ1-6; TRBD1 is the table's D call, not checked against the DNA. 11 amino acids form the CDR3, both terminal residues included. CDR1 is SGHDN, CDR2 FVKESK, per germline. The CDR3 reads CASSHQSGTGL.

With regard to this clone: Other DNA sequences within the sample encode an identical CDR3. The chain is built from TRBV5-1 and TRBJ1-2; D possibly corresponds to TRBD1 (5 bases). With 0 bases removed from V and 0 bases from J, the gap between germline ends came to 6 bases. The CDR3 consists of 14 residues. CDR1 and CDR2 (germline): SGHRS, YFSETQ. DNA of the CDR3: TGCGCCAGCAGCTTGGGACAGCCTAACTATGGCTACACCTTC. This codes for CASSLGQPNYGYTF.

The rearrangement links TRBV5-4 to TRBJ2-7; D gene uncertain. Germline V gene lookup returns CDR1 SGHNT and CDR2 YYREEE (reference sequence). There are 15 residues in the CDR3. V was clipped by 0 bases and J by 7 bases, with 17 bases between them. CDR3 amino acids: CASSLAPDPGREQYF. The CDR3 DNA sequence: TGTGCCAGCAGCTTGGCCCCTGACCCTGGGCGAGAGCAGTACTTC.

CDR3 sequence: CSVDKRRASTDTQYF. Written as DNA, the CDR3 is TGCAGCGTTGATAAGCGGCGAGCTAGCACAGATACGCAGTATTTT. The V call is TRBV29-1, the J call TRBJ2-3; tentative D call: TRBD2 (5 bases). The CDR3 spans 15 residues. Trimming took 3 bases from V and 0 from J, leaving 13 bases between them. The V gene's germline CDR1 is SQVTM and CDR2 ANQGSEA.

This sequence joins TRBV6-1 and TRBJ2-7; 8 bases line up with TRBD1. CDR1 MNHNS and CDR2 SASEGT come from the germline V gene. This CDR3 is 14 amino acids long. The V and J ends lost 4 bases and 1 base, in that order; junction bases with no gene match: 3. The CDR3 loop reads CASSAWDRSYEQYF. In DNA, the CDR3 is TGTGCCAGCAGTGCCTGGGACAGGTCCTACGAGCAGTACTTC.

The chain joins TRBV6-1 to TRBJ2-7; D remains unclear. Trimming stripped 5 bases from V and 3 bases from J, with 14 bases between. CDR1 is MNHNS and CDR2 is SASEGT in the germline V gene. The CDR3 length is 14 residues. CDR3 sequence (DNA): TGTGCCAGCAGTCTTACAGAGAGAATCTACGAGCAGTACTTC. It yields the protein CASSLTERIYEQYF.

Comment on this clone: This CDR3 is also generated by other DNA sequences in the sample. The gene calls are TRBV5-1 and TRBJ2-3; no firm D call. CDR1 is SGHRS, CDR2 YFSETQ, per germline. Trimming stripped 1 base from V and 1 base from J, with 4 bases between. This CDR3 has 13 residues. CDR3 sequence: CASSLPGTDTQYF. CDR3 bases: TGCGCCAGCAGCTTGCCGGGCACAGATACGCAGTATTTT. The whole variable domain, remainder taken from reference TRBV5-1 and TRBJ2-3, is KAGVTQTPRYLIKTRGQQVTLSCSPISGHRSVSWYQQTPGQGLQFLFEYFSETQRNKGNFPGRFSGRQFSNSRSEMNVSTLELGDSALYLCASSLPGTDTQYFGPGTRLTVL.

This clone was seen just once. The chain is built from TRBV9 and TRBJ1-3; D not resolved. CDR3 length: 17 amino acids. V gave up 3 bases and J gave up 1 base, with 17 bases separating them. Germline assignment: CDR1 SGDLS and CDR2 YYNGEE. The CDR3 loop is CASSGPYPTDSGNTIYF. The CDR3 nucleotides are TGTGCCAGCAGCGGACCGTACCCAACAGATTCTGGAAACACCATATATTTT. Full variable domain (remainder filled in from reference TRBV9 and TRBJ1-3): DSGVTQTPKHLITATGQRVTLRCSPRSGDLSVYWYQQSLDQGLQFLIQYYNGEERAKGNILERFSAQQFPDLHSELNLSSLELGDSALYFCASSGPYPTDSGNTIYFGEGSWLTVV.

The chain uses TRBV18 and TRBJ2-6; 8 positions match TRBD1. J gave up 2 bases and V 5 bases, and 2 bases lay outside the gene matches. CDR1 and CDR2 from the germline V gene are KGHSH and LQKENI. The CDR3 is 15 residues long. The DNA of the CDR3 is TGTGCCAGCTCAGCGACAGGGGCTGGGGCCAACGTCCTGACTTTC. Amino acid sequence: CASSATGAGANVLTF.

This chain uses TRBV28 with TRBJ1-6, with D unresolved. This CDR3 is built from 14 residues. The V end was cut by 2 bases, the J end by 14 bases, with 16 bases between. Germline CDR1 is MDHEN and CDR2 is SYDVKM. The CDR3 sequence is CASSLGSQARSLHF. CDR3 bases: TGTGCCAGCAGTTTAGGTAGCCAGGCTCGGTCCCTCCACTTT. The variable domain in full, completed from reference TRBV28 and TRBJ1-6, reads DVKVTQSSRYLVKRTGEKVFLECVQDMDHENMFWYRQDPGLGLRLIYFSYDVKMKEKGDIPEGYSVSREKKERFSLILESASTNQTSMYLCASSLGSQARSLHFGNGTRLTVT.

The chain links TRBV6-1 to TRBJ2-1; D gene ambiguous. The length of the CDR3 is 14 residues. Germline V CDR1 and CDR2: MNHNS, SASEGT. V was pared by 5 bases and J by 5 bases, with 13 bases between. CDR3 in amino acids: CASSPYSHDNEQFF. The CDR3 DNA reads TGTGCCAGCAGTCCCTATAGCCATGACAATGAGCAGTTCTTC.

This chain connects TRBV19 to TRBJ1-2, with TRBD1 identical over 8 bases. This CDR3 is 15 amino acids long. Germline V gene lookup returns CDR1 LNHDA and CDR2 SQIVND (reference sequence). The J segment lost 3 bases and the V segment lost 2 bases, leaving 5 bases of the junction unmatched. Here the CDR3 DNA reads TGTGCCAGTAGTATAAAGGACAGGGCGGACTATGGCTACACCTTC. Translating it yields CASSIKDRADYGYTF.

This sequence joins TRBV7-2 and TRBJ2-7; D may be TRBD1 (5 bases). This CDR3 region has 13 residues. The germline gives CDR1 SGHTA, CDR2 FQGNSA. Trimming pared 1 base from V and 9 bases from J, leaving 13 bases between. In nucleotides, the CDR3 is TGTGCCAGCAGCTTAGGGGGCTCCCAACGGCAGTACTTC. Its translation: CASSLGGSQRQYF.

About this clone itself: This same CDR3 is encoded by further DNA sequences in the sample. The chain is built from TRBV2 and TRBJ2-7; D unclear. The CDR3 spans 11 residues. V lost 8 bases to trimming and J lost 3 bases, with 8 bases between them. Germline-derived CDR1 and CDR2 are SNHLY and FYNNEI. CDR3 nucleotides: TGTGCCAGCCGAGGCGGCTACGAGCAGTACTTC. It is translated as CASRGGYEQYF.

The CDR3: CASTGQGAPGELFF. The CDR3, as DNA: TGTGCCAGCACCGGCCAGGGGGCTCCCGGGGAGCTGTTTTTT. This chain uses TRBV27 with TRBJ2-2, with TRBD1 matching 8 bases. CDR3 length: 14 residues. The germline V gene encodes CDR1 MNHEY and CDR2 SMNVEV (reference sequence). J was trimmed by 6 bases and V by 7 bases; bases with no gene match: 7.

This rearrangement joins TRBV6-1 to TRBJ2-2; maybe TRBD1 (6 bases). This CDR3 contains 18 residues. V was cut by 4 bases and J by 0 bases, with 18 bases left in between. Germline V gene sequence: CDR1 MNHNS, CDR2 SASEGT. CDR3 residues: CASSARRLWTANTGELFF. Here the CDR3 DNA reads TGTGCCAGCAGTGCCCGACGCCTTTGGACAGCGAACACCGGGGAGCTGTTTTTT.

With respect to this clone: Other DNA sequences in this sample translate to the same CDR3. The rearrangement links TRBV29-1 to TRBJ2-5; D remains ambiguous. V gave up 6 bases and J gave up 4 bases, with 9 bases separating them. The CDR3 sequence is 11 residues long. CDR1 is SQVTM, CDR2 ANQGSEA, per germline. The CDR3 protein is CSVGVGETQYF. The CDR3 bases are TGCAGCGTGGGTGTTGGAGAGACCCAGTACTTC.

The V gene is TRBV9, the J gene TRBJ1-5; no definite D call. This CDR3 contains 13 residues. V lost 7 bases and J lost 3, with 11 bases in between. Germline V gene sequence: CDR1 SGDLS, CDR2 YYNGEE. The CDR3 region has the DNA TGTGCCAGCGGCCACGGAATCAATCAGCCCCAGCATTTT. Amino acid sequence: CASGHGINQPQHF.